This entry features one TCR delta chain sequence. This probably arose from a read error, given a far larger clone one base away. Other DNA sequences in the same sample also yield this CDR3. These data are taken from a study of gamma-delta T cells after stem cell transplantation. TCRdb re-called the RT-PCR reads with CATT. This sample has hundreds of delta-chain clones, with approximately 13% found just once. The J segment lost 5 bases and the V segment lost 0 bases, leaving 17 bases of the junction unmatched. Germline V gene lookup returns CDR1 GEAIGNYY and CDR2 EKD. The CDR3 contains 22 residues. This rearrangement joins TRDV2 to TRDJ3, with TRDD3 identical over 11 bases. The material sequenced was gamma-delta T cells. This receptor was taken from a human donor. It is not recorded whose cells these are; they may come from a transplant donor. The CDR3 loop is CACDTVAMGDTPSRGDTRQMFF. CDR3 in DNA: TGTGCCTGTGACACCGTGGCTATGGGGGATACGCCGAGCCGTGGGGACACCCGACAGATGTTTTTC.